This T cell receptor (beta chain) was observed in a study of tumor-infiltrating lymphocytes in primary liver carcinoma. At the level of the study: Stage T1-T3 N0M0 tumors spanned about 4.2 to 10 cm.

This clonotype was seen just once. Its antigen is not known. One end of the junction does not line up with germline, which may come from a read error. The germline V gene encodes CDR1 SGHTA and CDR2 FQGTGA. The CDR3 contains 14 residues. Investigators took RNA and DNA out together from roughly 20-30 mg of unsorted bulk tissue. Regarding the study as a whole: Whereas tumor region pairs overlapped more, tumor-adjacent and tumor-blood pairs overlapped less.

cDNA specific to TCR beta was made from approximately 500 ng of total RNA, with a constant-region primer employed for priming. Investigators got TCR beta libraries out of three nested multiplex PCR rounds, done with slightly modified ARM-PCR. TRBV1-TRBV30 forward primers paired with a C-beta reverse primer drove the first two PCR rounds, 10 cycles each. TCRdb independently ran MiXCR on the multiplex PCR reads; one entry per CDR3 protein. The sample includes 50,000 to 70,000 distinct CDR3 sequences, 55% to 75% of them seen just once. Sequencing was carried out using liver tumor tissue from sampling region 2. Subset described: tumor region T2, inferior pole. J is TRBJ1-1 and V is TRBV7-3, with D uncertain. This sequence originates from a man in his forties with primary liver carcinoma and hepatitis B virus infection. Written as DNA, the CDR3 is TGTGCCAGCAGCTTAGGGCAGACGAACACTGAAGCTTCCTTT. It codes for CASSLGQTNTEASF.